A single sample gave rise to the 24 T cell receptor beta chains below, sequenced in a study of beta chain features in type 1 diabetes. The entirety of the isolated RNA underwent reverse transcription, so expressed TCRB transcripts were sequenced. Only in-frame clones appear in the TCRdb table, and some are missing; sequencing was by immunoSEQ multiplex PCR. The table has some 150,000 clones, under 60% seen once; the top ten hold under 0.45%. Material: Tregs from blood. Every receptor here comes from a man between 18 and 35 years old in good health.

The chain joins TRBV5-6 to TRBJ1-3; tentative D call: TRBD1 (5 bases). In germline, CDR1 is SGHDT, CDR2 YYEEEE. The germline V and J ends were trimmed by 5 bases and 4 bases, with 10 bases remaining between them. The CDR3 is 13 residues long. The CDR3 here is CASRVQGGNTIYF. The CDR3 nucleotides are TGTGCCAGCAGAGTGCAGGGAGGAAACACCATATATTTT.

The chain joins TRBV6-5 to TRBJ1-6; 7 bases fit TRBD1. The CDR3 extends over 16 amino acids. Germline V gene data show CDR1 as MNHEY and CDR2 as SVGAGI. J lost 3 bases, V lost 0 bases, and 2 bases had no gene match. CDR3 loop: CASSYSRTGYNSPLHF. The CDR3 DNA sequence: TGTGCCAGCAGTTACTCCAGGACAGGCTATAATTCACCCCTCCACTTT.

The V and J genes are TRBV9 and TRBJ2-3; D might be TRBD1 (5 bases). Trimming removed 4 bases at V and 0 bases at J, with 18 bases between. Looked up from germline, CDR1 is SGDLS and CDR2 is YYNGEE. The CDR3 extends over 17 amino acids. The DNA for the CDR3 is TGTGCCAGCAGCCACAGGAGCTCTTCTGGGAGCACAGATACGCAGTATTTT. The encoded protein is CASSHRSSSGSTDTQYF.

This clone occurred a few times. V gene TRBV5-1 combines with J gene TRBJ2-5; D is unclear. Germline CDR1 reads SGHRS; CDR2 reads YFSETQ. Trimming cost V 0 bases and J 5 bases, with 2 bases left between them. The CDR3 runs 11 residues. CDR3 sequence (DNA): TGCGCCAGCAGCTTGGCGGAGACCCAGTACTTC. Translating gives CASSLAETQYF.

The J gene is TRBJ2-3, the V gene TRBV2; D gene unclear. This CDR3 has 14 amino acids. Germline assignment: CDR1 SNHLY and CDR2 FYNNEI. Deletions cut 5 bases from V and 0 bases from J, with 9 bases between. The CDR3 here is CASSWSASTDTQYF. Written as DNA, the CDR3 is TGTGCCAGCAGTTGGAGCGCTAGCACAGATACGCAGTATTTT.

The chain uses TRBV7-8 and TRBJ1-3, with D unresolved. CDR3 length: 15 residues. Germline V gene lookup returns CDR1 SGHVS and CDR2 FQNEAQ. V lost 5 bases and J 1 base, leaving 12 bases between the germline ends. CDR3 sequence reads: CASSPSLGSGNTIYF. CDR3 sequence (DNA): TGTGCCAGCAGCCCCAGCCTAGGTTCTGGAAACACCATATATTTT.

The gene calls are TRBV10-3 and TRBJ2-7; possibly TRBD2 for D (5 bases). Per germline, CDR1 ENHRY and CDR2 SYGVKD. This CDR3 is built from 13 residues. V lost 6 bases and J lost 5, with 14 bases in between. The CDR3 loop reads CAIRGLWSHEQYF. The CDR3 DNA sequence: TGTGCCATCAGAGGACTGTGGAGTCACGAGCAGTACTTC.

V gene TRBV5-4 combines with J gene TRBJ2-3; TRBD2 agrees at 7 bases. The trim removed 2 bases at V and 4 bases at J, leaving 13 bases unmatched. The CDR3 sequence is 17 residues long. Germline V gene sequence: CDR1 SGHNT, CDR2 YYREEE (reference sequence). Written as DNA, the CDR3 is TGTGCCAGCAGCTTACCCTACGGACTAGGAGCGGCAGATACGCAGTATTTT. This translates into CASSLPYGLGAADTQYF.

The chain links TRBV7-2 to TRBJ1-2, with 10 positions matching TRBD1. The CDR3 is made up of 16 amino acids. Germline V lookup: CDR1 SGHTA, CDR2 FQGNSA. The trim removed 5 bases at V and 3 bases at J, leaving 9 bases unmatched. The CDR3 DNA is TGTGCCAGCAGCCCGCGGACAGGGGGTTTTTACTATGGCTACACCTTC. Its protein product is CASSPRTGGFYYGYTF.

This clone has just a few counts. The chain recombines TRBV10-3 with TRBJ2-3; no clear D. The CDR3 totals 14 residues. Per the germline V gene, CDR1 is ENHRY and CDR2 is SYGVKD. Trimming left V 3 bases short and J 2 bases short, with 9 bases between. CDR3 nucleotides: TGTGCCATCAGTGAATTCAGATACACAGATACGCAGTATTTT. It encodes CAISEFRYTDTQYF.

A few counts support this clone. The chain has TRBV29-1 and TRBJ1-1, with a tentative D call TRBD1 (6 bases). CDR3 length: 13 amino acids. V was trimmed by 3 bases and J by 0 bases, leaving 8 bases between them. Germline V lookup: CDR1 SQVTM, CDR2 ANQGSEA. The CDR3, as DNA: TGCAGCGTTGACACAGGGATGAACACTGAAGCTTTCTTT. This codes for CSVDTGMNTEAFF.

The sample holds a few counts of this clone. V is TRBV18 and J is TRBJ2-1; TRBD2 aligns across 8 bases. Per the germline V gene, CDR1 is KGHSH and CDR2 is LQKENI. V lost 2 bases and J lost 7; bases outside the gene matches: 4. The CDR3 length is 14 residues. The CDR3 spells CASSPTGGRNEQFF. The CDR3 coding sequence is TGTGCCAGCTCACCAACGGGGGGGAGGAATGAGCAGTTCTTC.

This clone was counted only a few times. The chain is built from TRBV7-2 and TRBJ1-5; no clear D gene. The CDR3 is 14 residues long. Trimming pared 4 bases from V and 9 bases from J, leaving 16 bases between. Per the germline V gene, CDR1 is SGHTA and CDR2 is FQGNSA. CDR3 nucleotides: TGTGCCAGCAGCTCCAGCGGGAGGTATCGGCCCCAGCATTTT. Protein sequence: CASSSSGRYRPQHF. Drawing the rest from reference TRBV7-2 and TRBJ1-5, the complete variable domain is GAGVSQSPSNKVTEKGKDVELRCDPISGHTALYWYRQSLGQGLEFLIYFQGNSAPDKSGLPSDRFSAERTGGSVSTLTIQRTQQEDSAVYLCASSSSGRYRPQHFGDGTRLSIL.

The genes are TRBV5-5 and TRBJ2-3; D gene ambiguous. V lost 2 bases and J 1 base, leaving 11 bases between the germline ends. This CDR3 region has 15 residues. CDR1 is SGHKS, CDR2 YYEKEE, per germline (reference sequence). The chain's CDR3 is CASSLYSLRTDTQYF. Here the CDR3 DNA reads TGTGCCAGCAGCTTATATTCGCTACGCACAGATACGCAGTATTTT.

The rearrangement links TRBV27 to TRBJ2-3, with 9 bases lining up with TRBD1. V dropped 5 bases and J dropped 3; count of bases not matched to a gene: 3. This CDR3 contains 14 residues. Germline V gives CDR1 MNHEY, CDR2 SMNVEV (reference sequence). CDR3 coding DNA: TGTGCCAGCAGTAACAGGGGGCGAACAGATACGCAGTATTTT. As protein: CASSNRGRTDTQYF.

The chain links TRBV4-2 to TRBJ2-7; D possibly corresponds to TRBD2 (5 bases). This CDR3 region has 15 residues. Germline lookup yields CDR1 LGHNA and CDR2 YNFKEQ. V was trimmed by 3 bases and J by 3 bases, leaving 15 bases between them. Written as DNA, the CDR3 is TGTGCCAGCAGCCAGGGAACCGGGGAAAACTACGAGCAGTACTTC. Translation gives CASSQGTGENYEQYF.

The chain uses TRBV7-2 and TRBJ2-3, with 9 bases that match TRBD2. Germline V CDR1 and CDR2: SGHTA, FQGNSA. CDR3 size: 16 residues. The trim removed 4 bases at V and 2 bases at J, leaving 7 bases unmatched. Written as DNA, the CDR3 is TGTGCCAGCAGCTCCCCCCGGACTAGCGCCACAGATACGCAGTATTTT. Encoded protein: CASSSPRTSATDTQYF. The complete variable domain, with remaining parts taken from reference TRBV7-2 and TRBJ2-3, reads GAGVSQSPSNKVTEKGKDVELRCDPISGHTALYWYRQSLGQGLEFLIYFQGNSAPDKSGLPSDRFSAERTGGSVSTLTIQRTQQEDSAVYLCASSSPRTSATDTQYFGPGTRLTVL.

The chain has TRBV11-1 and TRBJ2-3, with no clear D. The CDR3 consists of 15 residues. CDR1 is SGHAT and CDR2 is FQDESV in the germline V gene (reference sequence). V was clipped by 3 bases and J by 7 bases, with 17 bases between them. The CDR3 loop is CASSFGRNDRNTQYF. The CDR3 coding sequence is TGTGCCAGCAGCTTCGGCAGGAATGATAGGAATACGCAGTATTTT.

The chain recombines TRBV4-3 with TRBJ1-1, with 8 positions matching TRBD1. CDR3 length: 13 amino acids. CDR1 and CDR2 from the germline V gene are LGHNA and YSLEER. Trimming at V came to 4 bases and at J to 5 bases, leaving 3 bases not matched to a gene. The CDR3 spells CASSRTGITEAFF. The CDR3 nucleotides read TGCGCCAGCAGCCGGACAGGGATAACTGAAGCTTTCTTT.

The CDR3 spells CASSRHWGSEQFF. CDR3 coding DNA: TGTGCCAGCAGCCGCCACTGGGGCAGTGAGCAGTTCTTC. The chain is built from TRBV6-6 and TRBJ2-1; weak D call: TRBD1 (5 bases). CDR3 length: 13 amino acids. V was trimmed by 6 bases and J by 9 bases, leaving 15 bases between them. Germline CDR1 and CDR2: MNHNY and SVGAGI (reference sequence).

This chain uses TRBV18 with TRBJ1-1; 7 positions match TRBD1. From germline, CDR1 is KGHSH and CDR2 LQKENI. V gave up 0 bases and J gave up 1 base; unmatched junction bases: 2. The CDR3 sequence is 15 residues long. The CDR3 nucleotides are TGTGCCAGCTCACCACCGAACAGGGGGAACACTGAAGCTTTCTTT. Protein product: CASSPPNRGNTEAFF.

This chain uses TRBV27 with TRBJ1-2, with a possible D match to TRBD1 (6 bases). The CDR3 extends over 16 amino acids. Germline loops: CDR1 MNHEY, CDR2 SMNVEV (reference sequence). The V gene lost 5 bases and the J gene lost 2 bases, with 18 bases spanning the gap. DNA of the CDR3: TGTGCCAGCAGTCTAAGAAGGACAGCGACAAACTATGGCTACACCTTC. Its protein product is CASSLRRTATNYGYTF.

This clone has a handful of counts. The chain has TRBV28 and TRBJ1-2; D is perhaps TRBD1 (5 bases). The CDR3 is 13 amino acids. V lost 5 bases and J 7 bases, leaving 14 bases between the germline ends. CDR1 is MDHEN, CDR2 SYDVKM, per germline. CDR3 protein: CASSSSLGGGYTF. CDR3 bases: TGTGCCAGCAGTAGTTCCCTCGGGGGTGGCTACACCTTC.

The table lists this clone with a few counts. The chain employs TRBV28 and TRBJ2-2, with 11 bases identical to TRBD2. Germline-derived CDR1 and CDR2 are MDHEN and SYDVKM. V trimming: 6 bases; J trimming: 7 bases; junction bases outside the gene matches: 7. The CDR3 totals 15 residues. The CDR3 is CASSLAGGSVGELFF. The CDR3 region has the DNA TGTGCCAGCAGCCTAGCGGGAGGTAGCGTCGGGGAGCTGTTTTTT.